The T cell receptor (beta chain) under discussion was sequenced for a study of blood T cell repertoires in COVID-19. Across the study: Italy, Spain and the United States were the sources of the convalescent and acute COVID-19 samples. The analysed material was cDNA or gDNA that came from T cells, B-cell-depleted T cells, or PBMCs.

Per the study methods: Estimates of nucleated cell counts were drawn from the amplification of reference gene primers. Clones were sequenced by immunoSEQ multiplex PCR, and TCRdb holds only the in-frame ones, with some missing. The DNA was the basis for D and trimming; V, J and clone size are from that table. The sample has tens of thousands of clones, just under 95% seen once. The V gene's germline CDR1 is MNHNY and CDR2 SVGAGI (reference sequence). The length of the CDR3 is 14 residues. V dropped 6 bases and J dropped 3 bases, with 15 bases sitting between them. The TCR sequence derives from a human donor with active COVID-19. The donor label of this sample is uncertain. Sequencing input: peripheral blood. The chain uses TRBV6-6 and TRBJ2-7; possibly TRBD1 for D (6 bases). CDR3 residues: CASSNTGQVYEQYF. CDR3 nucleotide sequence: TGTGCCAGCAGCAACACAGGGCAGGTCTACGAGCAGTACTTC.